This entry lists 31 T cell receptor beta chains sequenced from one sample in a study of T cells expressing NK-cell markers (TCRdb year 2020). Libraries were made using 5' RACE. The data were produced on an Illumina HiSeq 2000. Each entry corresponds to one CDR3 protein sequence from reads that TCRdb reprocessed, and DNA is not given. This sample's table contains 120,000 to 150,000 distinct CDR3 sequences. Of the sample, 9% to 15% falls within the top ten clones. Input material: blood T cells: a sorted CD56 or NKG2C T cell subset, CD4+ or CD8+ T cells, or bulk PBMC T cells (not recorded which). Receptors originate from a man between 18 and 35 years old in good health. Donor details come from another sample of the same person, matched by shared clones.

The CDR3 protein is CASSQDRGLAGLGELFF. V usage is TRBV3-1 and J usage is TRBJ2-2; the D gene TCRdb calls, TRBD2, cannot be checked with no DNA. This CDR3 is 17 amino acids long. Per germline, CDR1 LGHDT and CDR2 YNNKEL (reference sequence).

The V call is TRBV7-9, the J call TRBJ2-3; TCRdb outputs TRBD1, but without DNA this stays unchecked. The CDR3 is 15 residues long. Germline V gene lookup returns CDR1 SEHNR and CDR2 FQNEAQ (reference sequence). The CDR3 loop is CASSNRDHPTDTQYF.

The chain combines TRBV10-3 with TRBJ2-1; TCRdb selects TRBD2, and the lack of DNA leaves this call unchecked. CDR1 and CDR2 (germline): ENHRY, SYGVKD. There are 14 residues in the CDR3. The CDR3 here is CAISGLAINNEQFF.

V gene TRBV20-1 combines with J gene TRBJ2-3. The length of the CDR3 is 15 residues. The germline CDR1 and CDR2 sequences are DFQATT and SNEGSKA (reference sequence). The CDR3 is CSAREPSGLTDTQYF.

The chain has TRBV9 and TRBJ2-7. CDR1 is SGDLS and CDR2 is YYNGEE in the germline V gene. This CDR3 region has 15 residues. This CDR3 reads CASSADVTEAYEQYF.

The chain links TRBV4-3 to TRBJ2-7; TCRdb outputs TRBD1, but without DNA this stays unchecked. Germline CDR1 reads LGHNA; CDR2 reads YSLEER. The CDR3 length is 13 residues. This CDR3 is CASSRTSPGEQYF.

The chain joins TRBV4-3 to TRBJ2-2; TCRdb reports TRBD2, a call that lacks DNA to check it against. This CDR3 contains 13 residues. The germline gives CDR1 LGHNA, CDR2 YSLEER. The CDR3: CASSHLAGGELFF.

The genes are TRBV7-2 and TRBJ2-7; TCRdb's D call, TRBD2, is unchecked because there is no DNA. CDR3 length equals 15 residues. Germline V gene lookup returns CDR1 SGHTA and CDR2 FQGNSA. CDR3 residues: CASSLRIAGAYEQYF.

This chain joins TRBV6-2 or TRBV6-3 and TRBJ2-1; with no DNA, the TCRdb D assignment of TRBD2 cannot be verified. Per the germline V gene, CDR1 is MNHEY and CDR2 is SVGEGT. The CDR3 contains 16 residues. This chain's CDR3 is CASSLSGQSSYNEQFF.

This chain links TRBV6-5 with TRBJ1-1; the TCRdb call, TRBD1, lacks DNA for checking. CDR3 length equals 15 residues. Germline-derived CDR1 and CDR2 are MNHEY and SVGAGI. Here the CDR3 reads CASSYSIRGSAEAFF.

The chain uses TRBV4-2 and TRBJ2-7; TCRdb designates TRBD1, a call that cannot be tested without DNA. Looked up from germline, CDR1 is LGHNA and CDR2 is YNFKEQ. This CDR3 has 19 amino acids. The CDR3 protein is CASSQTAGEGKKLLGEQYF.

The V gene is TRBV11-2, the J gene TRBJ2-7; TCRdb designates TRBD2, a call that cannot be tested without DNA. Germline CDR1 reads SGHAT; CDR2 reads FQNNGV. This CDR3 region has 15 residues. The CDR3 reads CASSSPRLAGGEQYF.

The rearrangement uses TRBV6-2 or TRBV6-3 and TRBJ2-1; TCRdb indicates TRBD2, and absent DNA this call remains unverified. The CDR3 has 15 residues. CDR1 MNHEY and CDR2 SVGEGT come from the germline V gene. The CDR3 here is CASSFLAGRVDEQFF.

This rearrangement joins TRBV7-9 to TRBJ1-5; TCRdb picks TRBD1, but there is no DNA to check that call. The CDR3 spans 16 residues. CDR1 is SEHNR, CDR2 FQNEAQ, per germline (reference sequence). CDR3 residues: CASSLGSDSIQSAQHF.

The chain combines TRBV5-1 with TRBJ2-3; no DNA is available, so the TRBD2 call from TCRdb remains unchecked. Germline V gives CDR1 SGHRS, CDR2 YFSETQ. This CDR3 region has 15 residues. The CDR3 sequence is CASSRTSGRPDTQYF.

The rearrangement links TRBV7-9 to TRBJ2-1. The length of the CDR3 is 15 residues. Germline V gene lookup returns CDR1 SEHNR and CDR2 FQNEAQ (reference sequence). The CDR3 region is CASSLAGPTNNEQFF.

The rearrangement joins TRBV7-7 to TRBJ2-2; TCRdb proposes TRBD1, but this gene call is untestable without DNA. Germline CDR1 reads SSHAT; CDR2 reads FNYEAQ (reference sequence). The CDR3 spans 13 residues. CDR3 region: CASSYRVTGELFF.

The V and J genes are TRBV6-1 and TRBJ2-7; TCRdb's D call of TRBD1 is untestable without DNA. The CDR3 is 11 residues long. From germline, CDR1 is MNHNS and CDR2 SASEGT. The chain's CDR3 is CASITGYEQYF.

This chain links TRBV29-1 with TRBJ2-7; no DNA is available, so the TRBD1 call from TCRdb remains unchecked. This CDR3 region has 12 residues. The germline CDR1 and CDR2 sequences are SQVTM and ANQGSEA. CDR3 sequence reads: CSAQGSSYEQYF.

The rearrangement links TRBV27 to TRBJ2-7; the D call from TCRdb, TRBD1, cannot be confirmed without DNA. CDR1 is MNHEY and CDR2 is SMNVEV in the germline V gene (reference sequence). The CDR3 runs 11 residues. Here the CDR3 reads CASSLRGKQYF.

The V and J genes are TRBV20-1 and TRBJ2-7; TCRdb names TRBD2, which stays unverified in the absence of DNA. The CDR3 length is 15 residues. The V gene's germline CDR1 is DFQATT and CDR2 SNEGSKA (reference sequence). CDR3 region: CSARDLEGRSYEQYF.

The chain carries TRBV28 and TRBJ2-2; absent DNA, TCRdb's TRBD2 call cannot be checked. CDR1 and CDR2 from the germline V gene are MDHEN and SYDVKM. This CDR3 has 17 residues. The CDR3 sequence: CASSFSELAETTGELFF. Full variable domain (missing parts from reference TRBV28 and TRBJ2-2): DVKVTQSSRYLVKRTGEKVFLECVQDMDHENMFWYRQDPGLGLRLIYFSYDVKMKEKGDIPEGYSVSREKKERFSLILESASTNQTSMYLCASSFSELAETTGELFFGEGSRLTVL.

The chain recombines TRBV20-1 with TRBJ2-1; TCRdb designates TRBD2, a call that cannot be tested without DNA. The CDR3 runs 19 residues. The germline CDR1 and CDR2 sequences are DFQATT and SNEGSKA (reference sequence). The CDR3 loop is CSARDQGSGKKSSYNEQFF.

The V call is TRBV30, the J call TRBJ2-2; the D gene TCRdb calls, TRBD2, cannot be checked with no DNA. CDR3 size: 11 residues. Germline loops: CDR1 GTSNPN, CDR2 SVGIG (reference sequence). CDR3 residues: CAWGGPGELFF.

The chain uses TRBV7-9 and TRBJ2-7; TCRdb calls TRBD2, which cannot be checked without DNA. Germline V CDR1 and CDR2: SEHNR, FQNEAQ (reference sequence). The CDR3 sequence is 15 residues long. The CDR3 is CASRHGGSSSYEQYF. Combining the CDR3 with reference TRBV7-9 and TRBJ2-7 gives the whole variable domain DTGVSQNPRHKITKRGQNVTFRCDPISEHNRLYWYRQTLGQGPEFLTYFQNEAQLEKSRLLSDRFSAERPKGSFSTLEIQRTEQGDSAMYLCASRHGGSSSYEQYFGPGTRLTVT.

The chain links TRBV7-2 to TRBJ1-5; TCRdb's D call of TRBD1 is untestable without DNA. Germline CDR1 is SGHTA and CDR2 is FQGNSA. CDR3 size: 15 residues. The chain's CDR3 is CASSPITGGNQPQHF.

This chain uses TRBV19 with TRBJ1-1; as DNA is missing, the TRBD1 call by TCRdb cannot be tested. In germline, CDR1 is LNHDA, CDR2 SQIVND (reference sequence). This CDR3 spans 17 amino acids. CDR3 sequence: CASSIGPTTGEIIEAFF.

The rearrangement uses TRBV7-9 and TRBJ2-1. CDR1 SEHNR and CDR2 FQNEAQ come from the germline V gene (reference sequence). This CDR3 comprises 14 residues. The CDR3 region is CASRADVPFNEQFF.

The CDR3 protein is CASSLVRASYNSPLHF. The rearrangement uses TRBV12-3 or TRBV12-4 and TRBJ1-6; TCRdb gives TRBD1 as the D gene, but with no DNA this cannot be confirmed. The CDR3 sequence is 16 residues long.

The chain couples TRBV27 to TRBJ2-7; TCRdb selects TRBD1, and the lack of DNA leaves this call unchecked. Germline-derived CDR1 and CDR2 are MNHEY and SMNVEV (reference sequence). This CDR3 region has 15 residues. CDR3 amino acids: CASSFSTAGSYEQYF.

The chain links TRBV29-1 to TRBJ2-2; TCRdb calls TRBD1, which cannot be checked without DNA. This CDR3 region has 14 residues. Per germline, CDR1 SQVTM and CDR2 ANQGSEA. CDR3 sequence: CSVGGRAIAGELFF.